The present TCR beta chain was sequenced within a study of graft-versus-host responses after intestinal transplantation. The study's findings and limits: When patients had graft-donor T cell macrochimerism, their allografts held high graft-versus-host to host-versus-graft clonal ratios. Recipient marrow held GvH clones, some first seen in ileum or blood.

Profiled with immunoSEQ multiplex PCR; TCRdb holds only in-frame clones, not every one. The data hold 80,000 to 100,000 clones, with 91% observed a single time. The CDR3 loop spans 13 amino acids. V lost 1 base, J lost 3 bases, and 8 bases lay in between. Germline loops: CDR1 SGHRS, CDR2 YFSETQ. Regarding this clone: Antigen specificity is unknown. The sample has other DNA sequences that encode this CDR3 too.

The material was unstimulated CD4+ T cells sorted from spleen or lymph node cells, obtained before transplant. The V and J genes are TRBV5-1 and TRBJ2-7, with a weak D call TRBD1 (5 bases). This sequence originates from a human donor who was the organ donor for an intestinal transplant. The CDR3 reads CASSLTTGYEQYF. For the CDR3, the DNA is TGCGCCAGCAGCTTGACCACAGGCTACGAGCAGTACTTC.